A single sample is the source of the 27 T cell receptor beta chains below, sequenced in a study of T cells in Graves' hyperthyroidism and ophthalmopathy. Amplified regions were TCR beta CDR3 sequences from RNA transcripts. The TCR CDR3 first-round RT-PCR relied on the HTBI primer set. TCRdb analysed the multiplex PCR reads with MiXCR anew, one entry per CDR3 protein. The sample includes around 720,000 distinct CDR3 sequences, 35% seen only once; the top ten take around 29%. Sample: blood. The receptors here all came from a woman aged 40 to 49 with Graves' hyperthyroidism.

This clonotype was seen a handful of times. V usage is TRBV3-1 and J usage is TRBJ1-1; D gene ambiguous. This CDR3 contains 11 residues. Germline lookup yields CDR1 LGHDT and CDR2 YNNKEL (reference sequence). V lost 5 bases to trimming and J lost 4 bases, with 5 bases between them. The CDR3 DNA reads TGTGCCAGCAGCGGGCCCACTGAAGCTTTCTTT. It yields the protein CASSGPTEAFF. Full variable domain (missing parts from reference TRBV3-1 and TRBJ1-1): DTAVSQTPKYLVTQMGNDKSIKCEQNLGHDTMYWYKQDSKKFLKIMFSYNNKELIINETVPNRFSPKSPDKAHLNLHINSLELGDSAVYFCASSGPTEAFFGQGTRLTVV.

This clonotype showed up just a few times. The CDR3 does not close with the conserved phenylalanine or tryptophan, likely indicating a read error. The rearrangement joins TRBV2 to TRBJ1-2, with 10 bases identical to TRBD1. J lost 11 bases, V lost 6 bases, and 12 bases had no gene match. CDR1 and CDR2 from the germline V gene are SNHLY and FYNNEI. The CDR3 totals 14 residues. The CDR3, as DNA: TGTGCCAGCAGCCCTTACCCGAGGACAGGGGGTTACACCCTC. This codes for CASSPYPRTGGYTL.

This clonotype was detected only a few times. The chain uses TRBV5-1 and TRBJ2-7, with a weak D call TRBD1 (6 bases). CDR1 is SGHRS and CDR2 is YFSETQ in the germline V gene. The CDR3 loop spans 15 amino acids. V shed 2 bases and J shed 4 bases, with 16 bases lying between them. The CDR3 loop is CASSFSVGTKYEQYF. The CDR3 region has the DNA TGCGCCAGCAGCTTTTCGGTCGGGACAAAATACGAGCAGTACTTC. The variable domain in full, completed from reference TRBV5-1 and TRBJ2-7, reads KAGVTQTPRYLIKTRGQQVTLSCSPISGHRSVSWYQQTPGQGLQFLFEYFSETQRNKGNFPGRFSGRQFSNSRSEMNVSTLELGDSALYLCASSFSVGTKYEQYFGPGTRLTVT.

The V call is TRBV10-3, the J call TRBJ2-3; TRBD2 agrees at 16 bases. This CDR3 is built from 17 residues. V shed 4 bases and J 5 bases; nucleotides not matched to a gene: 6. Germline-derived CDR1 and CDR2 are ENHRY and SYGVKD. The CDR3 spells CAISGGLAGGLGDTQYF. The CDR3 DNA reads TGTGCCATCAGTGGGGGACTAGCGGGGGGGCTCGGAGATACGCAGTATTTT.

This clonotype was counted ten times or more. This rearrangement joins TRBV7-6 to TRBJ1-6; a weak D match, TRBD1 (5 bases). Germline assignment: CDR1 SGHVS and CDR2 FNYEAQ. This CDR3 has 15 residues. V lost 5 bases to trimming and J lost 7 bases, with 15 bases between them. The CDR3 spells CASSPSQGGNSPLHF. Here the CDR3 DNA reads TGTGCCAGCAGCCCCTCGCAGGGTGGAAATTCACCCCTCCACTTT.

The V gene is TRBV19, the J gene TRBJ1-2, with TRBD1 identical over 10 bases. J was trimmed by 0 bases and V by 5 bases; bases with no gene match: 15. This CDR3 contains 19 residues. Per the germline V gene, CDR1 is LNHDA and CDR2 is SQIVND (reference sequence). CDR3 coding DNA: TGTGCCAGTAGTCCCCGTGGGACAGGGGCGCAACGAGCTAACTATGGCTACACCTTC. Amino acid sequence: CASSPRGTGAQRANYGYTF.

This clonotype occurred once. CDR3 region: CSARDPRTGRETQYF. CDR3 nucleotide sequence: TGCAGTGCTAGAGATCCTCGGACAGGGAGGGAGACCCAGTACTTC. The V and J genes are TRBV20-1 and TRBJ2-5; 8 nucleotides agree with TRBD1. Per germline, CDR1 DFQATT and CDR2 SNEGSKA (reference sequence). The CDR3 covers 15 residues. Trimming removed 0 bases from V and 5 bases from J; junction bases left unmatched: 8.

This sequence joins TRBV29-1 and TRBJ2-7; TRBD2 agrees at 11 bases. This CDR3 is 13 amino acids long. Germline trimming cut 4 bases from V and 5 bases from J; bases unmatched to any gene: 4. Germline CDR1 reads SQVTM; CDR2 reads ANQGSEA. CDR3 region: CSVGLAGFNEQYF. CDR3 sequence (DNA): TGCAGCGTTGGACTAGCGGGGTTCAACGAGCAGTACTTC.

This sequence joins TRBV2 and TRBJ2-7; possibly TRBD1 for D (6 bases). Looked up from germline, CDR1 is SNHLY and CDR2 is FYNNEI. The CDR3 covers 14 residues. Trimming left V 6 bases short and J 6 bases short, with 18 bases between. As DNA, the CDR3 is TGTGCCAGCAGCGACCGTGGACAGTATGCCGAGCAGTACTTC. Its protein is CASSDRGQYAEQYF.

The genes are TRBV10-3 and TRBJ1-6, with D maybe TRBD1 (5 bases). CDR1 and CDR2 from the germline V gene are ENHRY and SYGVKD. The CDR3 length is 14 residues. CDR3 sequence reads: CARAVDRNNSPLHF. Written as DNA, the CDR3 is TGTGCTAGAGCGGTTGACAGAAACAATTCACCCCTCCACTTT.

This chain uses TRBV30 with TRBJ1-1; TRBD1 is a possible D gene (5 bases). CDR3 length: 15 residues. Germline values: CDR1 GTSNPN, CDR2 SVGIG (reference sequence). V lost 3 bases to trimming and J lost 8 bases, with 22 bases between them. As DNA, the CDR3 is TGTGCCTGGAGCGTATCTGTTTTCGGGACGGCGGAAGCTTTCTTT. It encodes CAWSVSVFGTAEAFF.

In this sample, this clonotype turned up a few times. The gene calls are TRBV10-3 and TRBJ2-6; D is uncertain. The germline V gene encodes CDR1 ENHRY and CDR2 SYGVKD. The CDR3 contains 15 residues. V was shortened by 2 bases and J by 2 bases, with 7 bases between the two germline ends. The CDR3 DNA sequence: TGTGCCATCAGTGAGGGCGCCGCTGGGGCCAACGTCCTGACTTTC. It yields the protein CAISEGAAGANVLTF.

This clonotype was detected many times. This chain connects TRBV7-9 to TRBJ1-2; 9 positions agree with TRBD1. The germline V gene has CDR1 SEHNR and CDR2 FQNEAQ (reference sequence). Losses at the gene ends were 5 bases for V and 2 bases for J; bases not matched to a gene: 3. This CDR3 is 14 amino acids long. The CDR3 nucleotides read TGTGCCAGCAGCCTAGGGACAGGGAACTATGGCTACACCTTC. This sequence encodes CASSLGTGNYGYTF.

This clonotype has ten or more counts. The chain uses TRBV9 and TRBJ2-6; possibly TRBD2 for D (6 bases). Germline-derived CDR1 and CDR2 are SGDLS and YYNGEE. This CDR3 is built from 19 residues. Deletions cut 3 bases from V and 0 bases from J, with 19 bases between. Here the CDR3 DNA reads TGTGCCAGCAGCGCCAACGGGCGGCGGGATATCTCTGGGGCCAACGTCCTGACTTTC. It encodes CASSANGRRDISGANVLTF. Together with reference TRBV9 and TRBJ2-6, the CDR3 gives the full variable domain: DSGVTQTPKHLITATGQRVTLRCSPRSGDLSVYWYQQSLDQGLQFLIQYYNGEERAKGNILERFSAQQFPDLHSELNLSSLELGDSALYFCASSANGRRDISGANVLTFGAGSRLTVL.

This clonotype was seen only a few times. This chain joins TRBV3-1 and TRBJ2-2; 9 bases line up with TRBD1. Germline trimming cut 4 bases from V and 6 bases from J; bases unmatched to any gene: 9. The CDR3 totals 16 residues. CDR1 and CDR2 (germline): LGHDT, YNNKEL (reference sequence). The CDR3 sequence is CASSLLGGTGSGELFF. The CDR3 DNA reads as TGTGCCAGCAGCCTCCTTGGGGGGACAGGGTCCGGGGAGCTGTTTTTT. Supplemented by reference TRBV3-1 and TRBJ2-2, the full variable domain reads DTAVSQTPKYLVTQMGNDKSIKCEQNLGHDTMYWYKQDSKKFLKIMFSYNNKELIINETVPNRFSPKSPDKAHLNLHINSLELGDSAVYFCASSLLGGTGSGELFFGEGSRLTVL.

Only a few counts were recorded for this clonotype. The DNA for the CDR3 is TGTGCCAGCAGTGACTCTGCGAGGCGGACAGACTACTCCTACGAGCAGTACTTC. As protein: CASSDSARRTDYSYEQYF. The V gene is TRBV6-4, the J gene TRBJ2-7; weak D call: TRBD1 (6 bases). Per the germline V gene, CDR1 is MRHNA and CDR2 is SNTAGT. The CDR3 has 18 amino acids. The ends were cut back, 0 bases at V and 0 bases at J, with 18 bases in the middle.

J is TRBJ1-3 and V is TRBV14; a possible D gene is TRBD1 (5 bases). Germline V gene sequence: CDR1 SGHDN, CDR2 FVKESK. Trimming cost V 0 bases and J 3 bases, with 9 bases left between them. The length of the CDR3 is 15 residues. CDR3 nucleotides: TGTGCCAGCAGCCAAGACGCGAGGGGTGGAAACACCATATATTTT. Its translation is CASSQDARGGNTIYF.

Concerning this clonotype itself: Being one base from a much bigger clone, this may be a read error. As the CDR3 is not closed by the conserved phenylalanine or tryptophan, this likely results from a read error. The J gene is TRBJ1-2, the V gene TRBV7-2, with TRBD1 as a possible D gene (5 bases). Germline CDR1 SGHTA, CDR2 FQGNSA. V was trimmed by 4 bases and J by 4 bases, leaving 13 bases between them. CDR3 size: 14 residues. This chain's CDR3 is CASSSRGGGYGYTL. CDR3 sequence (DNA): TGTGCCAGCAGCTCCCGGGGGGGTGGCTATGGCTACACCCTC.

This clonotype was observed at least ten times. This chain uses TRBV19 with TRBJ1-5, with D perhaps matching TRBD1 (6 bases). The germline V gene encodes CDR1 LNHDA and CDR2 SQIVND (reference sequence). The CDR3 contains 14 residues. V dropped 4 bases and J dropped 7 bases, with 14 bases sitting between them. The CDR3 is CASSNREEQQPQHF. CDR3 nucleotide sequence: TGTGCCAGTAGTAACAGGGAGGAACAGCAGCCCCAGCATTTT. Based on the CDR3 plus reference TRBV19 and TRBJ1-5, the full variable domain is DGGITQSPKYLFRKEGQNVTLSCEQNLNHDAMYWYRQDPGQGLRLIYYSQIVNDFQKGDIAEGYSVSREKKESFPLTVTSAQKNPTAFYLCASSNREEQQPQHFGDGTRLSIL.

This clonotype showed up just a few times. This chain joins TRBV15 and TRBJ1-1, with a possible D match to TRBD1 (6 bases). V was shortened by 1 base and J by 5 bases, with 8 bases between the two germline ends. The CDR3 loop spans 13 amino acids. Germline loops: CDR1 LNHNV, CDR2 YYDKDF (reference sequence). In nucleotides, the CDR3 is TGTGCCACCAGCAGAGGAGGGGGTACTGAAGCTTTCTTT. Amino acids: CATSRGGGTEAFF.

Notes on this clonotype: This CDR3 is missing its conserved last phenylalanine or tryptophan, likely due to a read error. The chain's CDR3 is CASSLGDTEAFL. CDR3 bases: TGTGCCAGCAGCCTGGGGGACACTGAAGCTTTCCTT. The V and J genes are TRBV12-3 or TRBV12-4 and TRBJ1-1, with D perhaps TRBD1 (5 bases). The V gene lost 6 bases and the J gene lost 3 bases, with 8 bases spanning the gap. The CDR3 is 12 residues long.

The J gene is TRBJ2-5, the V gene TRBV5-8, with D tentatively TRBD2 (6 bases). This CDR3 comprises 14 residues. Per germline, CDR1 SGHTS and CDR2 YDEGEE. V was pared by 4 bases and J by 3 bases, with 13 bases between. CDR3 protein: CASSLRRGEETQYF. The CDR3 bases are TGTGCCAGCAGCCTGAGGCGGGGCGAAGAGACCCAGTACTTC.

This clonotype appeared many times. The chain has TRBV20-1 and TRBJ1-3; unclear D gene. The CDR3 spans 17 residues. The germline gives CDR1 DFQATT, CDR2 SNEGSKA (reference sequence). Trimming shortened V by 3 bases and J by 2 bases, and 20 bases separated the two germline ends. CDR3 sequence (DNA): TGCAGTGCTAGTGGGAGGGTTGATCGTGGTACTGGAAACACCATATATTTT. It is translated as CSASGRVDRGTGNTIYF.

This clonotype came up many times. The rearrangement joins TRBV4-3 to TRBJ1-2, with 7 bases fitting TRBD1. V trimming: 3 bases; J trimming: 8 bases; junction bases outside the gene matches: 9. The CDR3 spans 14 residues. CDR1 and CDR2 from the germline V gene are LGHNA and YSLEER. CDR3 DNA sequence: TGCGCCAGCAGCCAGCCTGACAGGGATGGCGGCTACACCTTC. Translation gives CASSQPDRDGGYTF.

This clonotype was detected only a few times. The chain has TRBV4-3 and TRBJ1-2; a weak D match, TRBD1 (6 bases). The CDR3 loop spans 16 amino acids. From germline, CDR1 is LGHNA and CDR2 YSLEER. V lost 0 bases and J 7 bases, leaving 18 bases between the germline ends. The DNA for the CDR3 is TGCGCCAGCAGCCAAGATTATAACAGGGTTGAGGGTGGCTACACCTTC. Amino acids: CASSQDYNRVEGGYTF.

At least ten counts were recorded for this clonotype. The chain has TRBV7-2 and TRBJ2-5; 9 positions match TRBD1. The trim removed 3 bases at V and 4 bases at J, leaving 6 bases unmatched. This CDR3 is 15 amino acids long. CDR1 is SGHTA, CDR2 FQGNSA, per germline. The CDR3 is CASSLGVQGAETQYF. The CDR3 DNA is TGTGCCAGCAGCTTGGGGGTACAGGGGGCAGAGACCCAGTACTTC. Combining the CDR3 with reference TRBV7-2 and TRBJ2-5 gives the whole variable domain GAGVSQSPSNKVTEKGKDVELRCDPISGHTALYWYRQSLGQGLEFLIYFQGNSAPDKSGLPSDRFSAERTGGSVSTLTIQRTQQEDSAVYLCASSLGVQGAETQYFGPGTRLLVL.

The rearrangement links TRBV5-4 to TRBJ2-5; maybe TRBD2 (5 bases). V was pared by 3 bases and J by 2 bases, with 8 bases between. The CDR3 extends over 13 amino acids. Germline V gene data show CDR1 as SGHNT and CDR2 as YYREEE (reference sequence). The CDR3 is CASSSREQETQYF. CDR3 bases: TGTGCCAGCAGCTCCCGGGAACAAGAGACCCAGTACTTC.